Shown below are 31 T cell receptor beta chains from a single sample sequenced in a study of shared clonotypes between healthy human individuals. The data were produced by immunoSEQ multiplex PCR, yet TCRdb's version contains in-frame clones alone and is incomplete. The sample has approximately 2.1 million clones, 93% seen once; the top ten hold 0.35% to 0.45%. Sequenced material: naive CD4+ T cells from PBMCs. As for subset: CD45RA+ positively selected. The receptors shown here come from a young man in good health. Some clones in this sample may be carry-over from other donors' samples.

The CDR3 nucleotides read TGTGCCAGCAGTGAAGCGCCCTTCCCAATTGGCTACACCTTC. Translated: CASSEAPFPIGYTF. This chain links TRBV6-1 with TRBJ1-2; D unresolved. The V and J ends lost 0 bases and 7 bases respectively, with 12 bases between them. The CDR3 extends over 14 amino acids. Germline loops: CDR1 MNHNS, CDR2 SASEGT.

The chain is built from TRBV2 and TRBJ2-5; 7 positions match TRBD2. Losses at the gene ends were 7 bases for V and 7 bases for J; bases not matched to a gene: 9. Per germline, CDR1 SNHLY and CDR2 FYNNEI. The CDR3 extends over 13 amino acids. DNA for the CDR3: TGTGCCAGCAAACCAGCGGGATTGGGGACCCAGTACTTC. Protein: CASKPAGLGTQYF.

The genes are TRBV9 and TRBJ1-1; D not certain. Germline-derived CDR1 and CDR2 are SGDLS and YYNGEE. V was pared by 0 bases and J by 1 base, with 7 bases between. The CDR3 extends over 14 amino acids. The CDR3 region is CASSVAQTNTEAFF. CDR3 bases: TGTGCCAGCAGCGTAGCCCAGACGAACACTGAAGCTTTCTTT. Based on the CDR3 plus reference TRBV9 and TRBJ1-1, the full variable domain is DSGVTQTPKHLITATGQRVTLRCSPRSGDLSVYWYQQSLDQGLQFLIQYYNGEERAKGNILERFSAQQFPDLHSELNLSSLELGDSALYFCASSVAQTNTEAFFGQGTRLTVV.

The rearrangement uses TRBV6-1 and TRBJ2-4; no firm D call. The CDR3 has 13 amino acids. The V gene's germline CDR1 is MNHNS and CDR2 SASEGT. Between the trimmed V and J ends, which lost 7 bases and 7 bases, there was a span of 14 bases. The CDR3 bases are TGTGCCAGCACGGTCGGGCCCATTAACATTCAGTACTTC. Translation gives CASTVGPINIQYF.

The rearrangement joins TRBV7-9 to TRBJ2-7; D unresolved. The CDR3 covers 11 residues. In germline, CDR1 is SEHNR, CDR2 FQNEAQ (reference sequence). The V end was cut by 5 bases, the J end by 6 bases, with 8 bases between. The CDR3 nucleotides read TGTGCCAGCAGCCTACAGTCCGAGCAGTACTTC. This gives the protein CASSLQSEQYF.

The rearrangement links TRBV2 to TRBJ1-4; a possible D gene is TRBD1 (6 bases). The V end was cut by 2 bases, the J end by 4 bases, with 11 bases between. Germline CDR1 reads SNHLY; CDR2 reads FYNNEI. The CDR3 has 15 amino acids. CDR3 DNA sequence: TGTGCCAGCAGTGAAAGGGGGGGGAATAATGAAAAACTGTTTTTT. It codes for CASSERGGNNEKLFF.

CDR3 bases: TGTGCCACCAGCAGGGGAATGGTTCCGACCCAGGAGCAGTTCTTC. The encoded protein is CATSRGMVPTQEQFF. The rearrangement uses TRBV15 and TRBJ2-1; D not certain. The CDR3 consists of 15 residues. Between the trimmed V and J ends, which lost 3 bases and 10 bases, there was a span of 19 bases. Per the germline V gene, CDR1 is LNHNV and CDR2 is YYDKDF (reference sequence).

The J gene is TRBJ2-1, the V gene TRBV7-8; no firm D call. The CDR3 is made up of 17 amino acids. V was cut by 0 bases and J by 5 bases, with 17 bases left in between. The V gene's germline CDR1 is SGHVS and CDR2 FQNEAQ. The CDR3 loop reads CASSLAQGHQINNEQFF. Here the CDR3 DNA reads TGTGCCAGCAGCTTAGCGCAAGGCCATCAAATAAACAATGAGCAGTTCTTC.

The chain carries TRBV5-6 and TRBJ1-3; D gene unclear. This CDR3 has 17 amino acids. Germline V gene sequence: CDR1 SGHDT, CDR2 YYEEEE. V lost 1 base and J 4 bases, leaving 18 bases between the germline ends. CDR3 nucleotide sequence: TGTGCCAGCAGCTTGTATATGTTCTTGGCTCTGGGAAACACCATATATTTT. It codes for CASSLYMFLALGNTIYF.

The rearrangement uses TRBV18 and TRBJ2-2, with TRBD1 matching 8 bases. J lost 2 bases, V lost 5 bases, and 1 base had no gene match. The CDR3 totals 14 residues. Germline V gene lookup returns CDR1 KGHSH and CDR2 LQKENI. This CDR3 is CASSTGGNTGELFF. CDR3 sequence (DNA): TGTGCCAGCTCAACAGGGGGAAACACCGGGGAGCTGTTTTTT.

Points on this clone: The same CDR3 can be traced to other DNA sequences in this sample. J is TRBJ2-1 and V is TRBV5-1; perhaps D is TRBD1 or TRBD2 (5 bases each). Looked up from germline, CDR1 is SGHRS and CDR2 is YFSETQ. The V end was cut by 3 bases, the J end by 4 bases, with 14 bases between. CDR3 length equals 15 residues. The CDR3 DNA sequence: TGCGCCAGCAGCTCCCTCGGGACGGGTTACAATGAGCAGTTCTTC. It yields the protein CASSSLGTGYNEQFF.

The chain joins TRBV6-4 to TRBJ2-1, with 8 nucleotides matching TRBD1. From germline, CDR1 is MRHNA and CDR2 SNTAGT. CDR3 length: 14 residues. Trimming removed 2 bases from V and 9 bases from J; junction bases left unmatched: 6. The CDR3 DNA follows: TGTGCCAGCAGTGACGGCAGGGGGCTGAGTGAGCAGTTCTTC. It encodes CASSDGRGLSEQFF.

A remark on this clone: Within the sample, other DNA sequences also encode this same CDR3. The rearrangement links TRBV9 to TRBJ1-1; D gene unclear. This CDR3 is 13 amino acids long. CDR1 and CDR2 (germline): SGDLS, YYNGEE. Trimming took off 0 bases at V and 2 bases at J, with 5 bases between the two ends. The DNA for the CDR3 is TGTGCCAGCAGCGTAGAAATTAACACTGAAGCTTTCTTT. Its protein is CASSVEINTEAFF.

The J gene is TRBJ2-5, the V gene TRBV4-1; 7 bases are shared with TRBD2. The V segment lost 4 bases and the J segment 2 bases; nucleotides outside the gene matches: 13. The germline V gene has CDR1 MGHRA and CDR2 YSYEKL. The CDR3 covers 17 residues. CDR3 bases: TGCGCCAGCAGCCGGCGGGAGTCTACCCCCTGGCAAGAGACCCAGTACTTC. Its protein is CASSRRESTPWQETQYF.

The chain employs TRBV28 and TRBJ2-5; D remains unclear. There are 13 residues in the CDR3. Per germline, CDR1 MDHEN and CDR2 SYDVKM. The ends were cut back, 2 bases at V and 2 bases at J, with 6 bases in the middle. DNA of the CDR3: TGTGCCAGCAGTTTAGTGTTACAAGAGACCCAGTACTTC. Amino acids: CASSLVLQETQYF.

This CDR3 reads CASSQPRRDRGAIQYF. The CDR3 DNA follows: TGCGCCAGCAGCCAACCTAGGCGGGACAGGGGTGCCATTCAGTACTTC. The chain carries TRBV4-1 and TRBJ2-4; 10 bases are shared with TRBD1. Germline V lookup: CDR1 MGHRA, CDR2 YSYEKL. After removal of 2 bases from V and 9 bases from J, the junction contained 10 bases not matched to a gene. The CDR3 contains 16 residues.

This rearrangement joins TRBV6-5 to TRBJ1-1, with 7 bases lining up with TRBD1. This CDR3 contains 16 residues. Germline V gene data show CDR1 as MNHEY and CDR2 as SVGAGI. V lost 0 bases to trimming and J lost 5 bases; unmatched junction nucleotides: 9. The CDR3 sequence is CASSYSVRPTGTEAFF. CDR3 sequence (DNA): TGTGCCAGCAGTTACTCGGTCCGACCGACAGGGACTGAAGCTTTCTTT.

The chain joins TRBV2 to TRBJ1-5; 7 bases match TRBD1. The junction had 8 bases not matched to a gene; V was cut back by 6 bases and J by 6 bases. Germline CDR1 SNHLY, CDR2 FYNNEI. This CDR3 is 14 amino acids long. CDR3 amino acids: CASRPTGAGQPQHF. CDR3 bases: TGTGCCAGCAGACCCACAGGGGCGGGTCAGCCCCAGCATTTT. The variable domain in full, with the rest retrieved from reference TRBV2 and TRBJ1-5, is EPEVTQTPSHQVTQMGQEVILRCVPISNHLYFYWYRQILGQKVEFLVSFYNNEISEKSEIFDDQFSVERPDGSNFTLKIRSTKLEDSAMYFCASRPTGAGQPQHFGDGTRLSIL.

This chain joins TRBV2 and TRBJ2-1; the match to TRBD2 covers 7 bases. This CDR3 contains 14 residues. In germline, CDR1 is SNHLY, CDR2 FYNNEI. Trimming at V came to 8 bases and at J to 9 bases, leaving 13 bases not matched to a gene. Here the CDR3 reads CASAGLPQSGEQFF. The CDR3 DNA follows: TGTGCCAGCGCGGGACTACCTCAAAGCGGTGAGCAGTTCTTC.

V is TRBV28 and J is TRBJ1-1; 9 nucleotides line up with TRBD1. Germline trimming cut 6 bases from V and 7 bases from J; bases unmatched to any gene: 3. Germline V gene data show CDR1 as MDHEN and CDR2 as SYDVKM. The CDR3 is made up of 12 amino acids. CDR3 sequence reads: CASSRDRDEAFF. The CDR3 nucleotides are TGTGCCAGCAGCCGGGACAGGGATGAAGCTTTCTTT.

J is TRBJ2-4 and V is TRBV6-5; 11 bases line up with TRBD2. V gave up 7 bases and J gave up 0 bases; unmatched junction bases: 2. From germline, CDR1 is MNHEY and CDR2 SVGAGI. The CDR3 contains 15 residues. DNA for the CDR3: TGTGCCAGCAAGACTAGCGGGACAGCCAAAAACATTCAGTACTTC. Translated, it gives CASKTSGTAKNIQYF.

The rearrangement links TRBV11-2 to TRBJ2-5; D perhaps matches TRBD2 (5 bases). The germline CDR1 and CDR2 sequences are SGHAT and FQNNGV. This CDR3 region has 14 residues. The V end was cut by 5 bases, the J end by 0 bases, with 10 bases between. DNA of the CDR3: TGTGCCAGCAGCCTCTCTAGCCACCAAGAGACCCAGTACTTC. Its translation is CASSLSSHQETQYF.

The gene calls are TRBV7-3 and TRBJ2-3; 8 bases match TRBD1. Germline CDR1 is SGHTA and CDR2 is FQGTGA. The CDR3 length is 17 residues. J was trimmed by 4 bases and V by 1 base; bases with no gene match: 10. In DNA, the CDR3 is TGTGCCAGCAGCTTAATTCACTCGGGACAGGTGCCAGATACGCAGTATTTT. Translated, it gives CASSLIHSGQVPDTQYF.

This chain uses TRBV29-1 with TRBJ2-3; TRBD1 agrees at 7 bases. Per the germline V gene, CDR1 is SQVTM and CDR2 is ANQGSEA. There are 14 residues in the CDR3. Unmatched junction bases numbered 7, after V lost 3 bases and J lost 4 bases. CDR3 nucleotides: TGCAGCGTTGATCGACAGGGTATCGCAGATACGCAGTATTTT. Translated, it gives CSVDRQGIADTQYF.

CDR3 protein: CASSEATGSWETQYF. CDR3 in DNA: TGTGCCAGCAGTGAGGCGACAGGGAGCTGGGAGACCCAGTACTTC. The gene calls are TRBV2 and TRBJ2-5, with 7 bases fitting TRBD1. Germline V gene sequence: CDR1 SNHLY, CDR2 FYNNEI. J was trimmed by 5 bases and V by 3 bases; bases with no gene match: 9. CDR3 length: 15 residues.

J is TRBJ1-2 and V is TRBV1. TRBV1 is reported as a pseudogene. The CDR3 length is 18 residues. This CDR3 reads CTSSQGPYGVRANYGYTF. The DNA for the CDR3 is TGCACCAGCAGCCAAGGCCCCTACGGGGTCCGGGCGAACTATGGCTACACCTTC.

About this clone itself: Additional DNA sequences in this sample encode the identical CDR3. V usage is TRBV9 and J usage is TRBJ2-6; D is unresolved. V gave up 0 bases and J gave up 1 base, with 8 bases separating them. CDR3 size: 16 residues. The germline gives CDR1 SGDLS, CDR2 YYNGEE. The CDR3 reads CASSVESRSGANVLTF. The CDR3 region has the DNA TGTGCCAGCAGCGTAGAGAGTAGGTCTGGGGCCAACGTCCTGACTTTC.

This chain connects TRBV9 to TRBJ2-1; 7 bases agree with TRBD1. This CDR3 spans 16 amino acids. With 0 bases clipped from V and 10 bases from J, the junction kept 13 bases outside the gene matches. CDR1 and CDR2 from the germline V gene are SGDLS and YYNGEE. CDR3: CASSVARGRPVSEQFF. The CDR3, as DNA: TGTGCCAGCAGCGTAGCGAGGGGGCGGCCCGTGAGCGAGCAGTTCTTC. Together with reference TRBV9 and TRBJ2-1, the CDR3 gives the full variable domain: DSGVTQTPKHLITATGQRVTLRCSPRSGDLSVYWYQQSLDQGLQFLIQYYNGEERAKGNILERFSAQQFPDLHSELNLSSLELGDSALYFCASSVARGRPVSEQFFGPGTRLTVL.

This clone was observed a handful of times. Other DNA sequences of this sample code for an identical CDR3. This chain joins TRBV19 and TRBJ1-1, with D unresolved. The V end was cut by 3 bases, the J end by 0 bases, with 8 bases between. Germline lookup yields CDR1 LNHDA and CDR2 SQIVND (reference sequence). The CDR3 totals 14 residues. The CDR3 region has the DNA TGTGCCAGTAGTATCACCGTGATGAACACTGAAGCTTTCTTT. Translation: CASSITVMNTEAFF.

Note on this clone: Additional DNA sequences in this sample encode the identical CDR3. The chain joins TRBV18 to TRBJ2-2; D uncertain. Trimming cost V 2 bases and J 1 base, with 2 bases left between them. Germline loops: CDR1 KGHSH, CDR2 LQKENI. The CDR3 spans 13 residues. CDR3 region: CASSPMNTGELFF. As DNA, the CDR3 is TGTGCCAGCTCACCAATGAACACCGGGGAGCTGTTTTTT.

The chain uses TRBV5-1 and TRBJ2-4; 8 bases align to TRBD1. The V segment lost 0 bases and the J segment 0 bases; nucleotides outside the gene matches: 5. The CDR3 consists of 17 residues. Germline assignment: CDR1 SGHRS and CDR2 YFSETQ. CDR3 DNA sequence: TGCGCCAGCAGCTTGGACGGGACAGGAAAAGCCAAAAACATTCAGTACTTC. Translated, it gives CASSLDGTGKAKNIQYF.